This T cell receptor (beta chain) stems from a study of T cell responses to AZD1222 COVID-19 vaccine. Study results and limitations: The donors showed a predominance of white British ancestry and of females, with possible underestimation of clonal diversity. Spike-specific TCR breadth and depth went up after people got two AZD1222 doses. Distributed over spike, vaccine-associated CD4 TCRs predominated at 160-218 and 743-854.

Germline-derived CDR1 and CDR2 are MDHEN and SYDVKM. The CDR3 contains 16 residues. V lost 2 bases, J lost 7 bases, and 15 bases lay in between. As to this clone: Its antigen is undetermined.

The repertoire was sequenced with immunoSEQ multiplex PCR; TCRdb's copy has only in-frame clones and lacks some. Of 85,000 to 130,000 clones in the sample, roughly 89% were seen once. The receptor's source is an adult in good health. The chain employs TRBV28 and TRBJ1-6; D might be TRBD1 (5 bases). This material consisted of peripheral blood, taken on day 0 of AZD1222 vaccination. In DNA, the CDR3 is TGTGCCAGCAGTTTAAAAAGTGGGGGTTGGAATTCACCCCTCCACTTT. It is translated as CASSLKSGGWNSPLHF. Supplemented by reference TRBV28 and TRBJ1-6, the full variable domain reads DVKVTQSSRYLVKRTGEKVFLECVQDMDHENMFWYRQDPGLGLRLIYFSYDVKMKEKGDIPEGYSVSREKKERFSLILESASTNQTSMYLCASSLKSGGWNSPLHFGNGTRLTVT.